This TCR beta chain was identified during a study of lymphopenia after photon versus proton radiotherapy (dated by TCRdb to the late 2010s). In terms of the full investigation: The study compared the immunological effects of photon versus proton radiation therapy in patients with gastrointestinal tumors who developed high-grade lymphopenia. The roughly 18 patients in the cohort had gastrointestinal tumors, were treated with either photon or proton therapy, and subsequently developed lymphopenia. The goal of the study was to characterize the differences between the two radiation modalities in how they affect the immune system. Beyond this particular receptor, the publication reports: During treatment, patients who received photon therapy lost naive T cells and TCR diversity and gained effector/memory populations, whereas patients who received proton therapy remained relatively stable. Among patients across the cohort who died, overall survival time showed an inverse correlation with a larger post-nadir drop in TCR diversity. The survival association was assessed only in patients who died, and the authors presented better survival with proton therapy as a possibility rather than a demonstrated result. Once the lymphocyte count had reached its nadir, the repertoires of photon-treated patients showed oligoclonal expansion, particularly of CD8+ Temra cells, and this expansion drove the decline in diversity.

As concerns this clone: Which antigen it targets is not known. The record has no base qualities; no much larger clone is one base away.

The library came from the immunoSEQ multiplex PCR assay. Alongside multiparametric flow cytometry, deep sequencing of rearranged TCR beta loci was used to profile the T cell repertoires. TCRdb retrieved this table from immuneACCESS and kept in-frame rearrangements only. Not all clones are present; in checked studies, unresolved V genes account for under half, and no reason is known for the remainder. The sample table contains tens of thousands of clones; only one count was recorded for about nine tenths of them. About 0.81% of the sample is in the top ten clones. This receptor was taken from a woman in her fifties or sixties with cholangiocarcinoma. Here the sequenced sample was peripheral blood, taken from a patient treated with photon-based radiotherapy.

CDR3 protein: CASSARGLATNEKLFF. The DNA reads as follows: TGTGCCAGCAGCGCCAGGGGGCTCGCAACTAATGAAAAACTGTTTTTT. This chain is built from TRBV5-6 and TRBJ1-4, with 8 bases matching TRBD1. Trimming removed 4 bases from V and 0 bases from J; the gene matches leave 5 bases unexplained. The germline V gene gives CDR1 as SGHDT and CDR2 as YYEEEE. The CDR3 measures 16 amino acids from cysteine to phenylalanine. Solely the CDR3 DNA is kept, with 48 bases framed from the first base. With the rest looked up from the reference TRBV5-6 and TRBJ1-4 genes rather than sequenced, the full variable domain is DAGVTQSPTHLIKTRGQQVTLRCSPKSGHDTVSWYQQALGQGPQFIFQYYEEEERQRGNFPDRFSGHQFPNYSSELNVNALLLGDSALYLCASSARGLATNEKLFFGSGTQLSVL.